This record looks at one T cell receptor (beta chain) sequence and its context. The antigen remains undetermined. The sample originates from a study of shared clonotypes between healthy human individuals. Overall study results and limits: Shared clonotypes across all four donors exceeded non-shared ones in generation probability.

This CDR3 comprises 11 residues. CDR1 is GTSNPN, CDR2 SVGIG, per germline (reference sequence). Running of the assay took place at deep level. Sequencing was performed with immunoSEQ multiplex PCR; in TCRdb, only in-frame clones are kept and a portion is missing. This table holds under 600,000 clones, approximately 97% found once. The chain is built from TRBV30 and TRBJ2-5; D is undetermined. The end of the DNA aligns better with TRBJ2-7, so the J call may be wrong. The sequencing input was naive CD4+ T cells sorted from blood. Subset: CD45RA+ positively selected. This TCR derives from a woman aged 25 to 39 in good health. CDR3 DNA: TGTGCCTGGAGTCTATACTACGAGCAGTACTTC. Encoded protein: CAWSLYYEQYF.